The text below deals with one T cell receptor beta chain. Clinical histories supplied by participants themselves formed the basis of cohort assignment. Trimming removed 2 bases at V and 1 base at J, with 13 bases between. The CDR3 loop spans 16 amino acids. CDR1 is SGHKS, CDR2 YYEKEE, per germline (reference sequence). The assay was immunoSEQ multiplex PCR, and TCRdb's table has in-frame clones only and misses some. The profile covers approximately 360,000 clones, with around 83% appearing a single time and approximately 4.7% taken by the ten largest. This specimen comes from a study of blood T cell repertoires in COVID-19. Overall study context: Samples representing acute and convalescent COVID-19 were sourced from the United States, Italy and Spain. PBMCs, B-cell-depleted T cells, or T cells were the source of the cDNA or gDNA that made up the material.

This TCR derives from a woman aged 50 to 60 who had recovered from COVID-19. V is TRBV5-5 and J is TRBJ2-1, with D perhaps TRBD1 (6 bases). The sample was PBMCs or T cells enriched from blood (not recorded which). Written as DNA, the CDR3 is TGTGCCAGCAGCTTAGGGTACAGGGCTTCCTACAATGAGCAGTTCTTC. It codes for CASSLGYRASYNEQFF.